Below, one T cell receptor (beta chain) is given with its context. The V and J ends lost 0 bases and 8 bases, in that order; junction bases with no gene match: 9. The CDR3 contains 15 residues. Germline CDR1 and CDR2: LNHNV and YYDKDF (reference sequence). This record comes from a study of cytomegalovirus exposure and HLA in healthy donors. Primers included in the PCR were 60 Vbeta and 13 Jbeta primers. TCRdb keeps only in-frame clones here, not all; method: immunoSEQ multiplex PCR. The table includes about 200,000 clones, about 80% detected once. V usage is TRBV15 and J usage is TRBJ1-1; 7 bases map to TRBD1. The sample taken for sequencing was PBMCs. This receptor was obtained from a woman aged 40 to 55 in good health and CMV-seronegative. Written as DNA, the CDR3 is TGTGCCACCAGCAGAGAAAGGACAGGAGCGAGGGAAGCTTTCTTT. Translating gives CATSRERTGAREAFF.